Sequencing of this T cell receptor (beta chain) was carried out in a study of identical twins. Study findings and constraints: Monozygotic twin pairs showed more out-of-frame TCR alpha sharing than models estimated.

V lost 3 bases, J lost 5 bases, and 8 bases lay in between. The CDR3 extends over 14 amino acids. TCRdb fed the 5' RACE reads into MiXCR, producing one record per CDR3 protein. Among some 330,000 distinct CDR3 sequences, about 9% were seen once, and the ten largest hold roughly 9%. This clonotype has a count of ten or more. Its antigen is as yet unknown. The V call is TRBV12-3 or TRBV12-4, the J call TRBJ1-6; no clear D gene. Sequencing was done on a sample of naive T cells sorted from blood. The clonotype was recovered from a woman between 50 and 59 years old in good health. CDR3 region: CASSFTVNNSPLHF. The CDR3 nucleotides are TGTGCCAGCAGTTTCACGGTGAATAATTCACCCCTCCACTTT.